A single sample is the source of the 32 T cell receptor beta chains below, sequenced in a study of T cell repertoires in cytomegalovirus infection. Using its own MiXCR run on the reads, TCRdb lists one record per CDR3 protein. Here the sample spans around 190,000 distinct CDR3 sequences, approximately 14% being singletons. The sequenced material came from PBMCs. These TCRs come from a human donor in good health (CMV status not recorded). Some clones in this sample may be carry-over from other donors' samples.

This clonotype was observed many times. The gene calls are TRBV6-6 and TRBJ1-4; D gene ambiguous. Germline assignment: CDR1 MNHNY and CDR2 SVGAGI (reference sequence). V gave up 2 bases and J gave up 2 bases, with 3 bases separating them. The CDR3 consists of 13 residues. CDR3: CASSYGTNEKLFF. The CDR3, as DNA: TGTGCCAGCAGTTACGGTACTAATGAAAAACTGTTTTTT.

This chain joins TRBV30 and TRBJ2-1; 7 nucleotides match TRBD2. Per the germline V gene, CDR1 is GTSNPN and CDR2 is SVGIG (reference sequence). The CDR3 is 15 amino acids. V dropped 4 bases and J dropped 6; count of bases not matched to a gene: 12. The CDR3 loop reads CAWNAGEIPLNEQFF. In nucleotides, the CDR3 is TGTGCCTGGAACGCGGGAGAGATTCCCCTCAATGAGCAGTTCTTC.

This clonotype was recorded many times. The chain couples TRBV7-6 to TRBJ1-1; TRBD1 agrees at 11 bases. The length of the CDR3 is 16 residues. Germline CDR1 SGHVS, CDR2 FNYEAQ. J lost 4 bases, V lost 5 bases, and 9 bases had no gene match. DNA for the CDR3: TGTGCCAGCAGCAACGGACAGGGGGCTTTGGGCACTGAAGCTTTCTTT. It encodes CASSNGQGALGTEAFF.

At least ten counts were recorded for this clonotype. The chain employs TRBV29-1 and TRBJ1-2; 7 bases map to TRBD1. Germline V gene lookup returns CDR1 SQVTM and CDR2 ANQGSEA. This CDR3 spans 12 amino acids. Unmatched junction bases numbered 8, after V lost 5 bases and J lost 8 bases. For the CDR3, the DNA is TGCAGCGTTCGTACAGGGGTATTGGGCTACACCTTC. Translated, it gives CSVRTGVLGYTF.

Of note for this clonotype: A much bigger clone sits one base away, suggesting this may be a read error. V is TRBV7-2 and J is TRBJ1-4; 7 nucleotides line up with TRBD1. Per the germline V gene, CDR1 is SGHTA and CDR2 is FQGNSA. With V trimmed by 4 bases and J by 6 bases, 5 bases remained unmatched. The CDR3 is 14 residues long. CDR3 coding DNA: TGTGCCAGCAGCTCAGGGACAGTTGATGAAAAACTGTTTTTT. Its protein is CASSSGTVDEKLFF. Full variable domain (missing parts from reference TRBV7-2 and TRBJ1-4): GAGVSQSPSNKVTEKGKDVELRCDPISGHTALYWYRQSLGQGLEFLIYFQGNSAPDKSGLPSDRFSAERTGGSVSTLTIQRTQQEDSAVYLCASSSGTVDEKLFFGSGTQLSVL.

CDR3 nucleotide sequence: TGTGCCAGCAGCCAAAGTGAGGGAGCTGAAGCTTTCTTT. Its translation: CASSQSEGAEAFF. The chain employs TRBV14 and TRBJ1-1; D is unresolved. V lost 2 bases and J 6 bases, leaving 10 bases between the germline ends. Germline V gene sequence: CDR1 SGHDN, CDR2 FVKESK. CDR3 length equals 13 residues.

This clonotype was seen at least ten times. The chain has TRBV7-9 and TRBJ1-6; TRBD1 aligns across 8 bases. The CDR3 is 17 residues long. Germline values: CDR1 SEHNR, CDR2 FQNEAQ (reference sequence). The V segment lost 3 bases and the J segment 4 bases; nucleotides outside the gene matches: 8. DNA of the CDR3: TGTGCCAGCAGCTTGTATCAGGGGGCAGAGTATAATTCACCCCTCCACTTT. Translation gives CASSLYQGAEYNSPLHF. Drawing the rest from reference TRBV7-9 and TRBJ1-6, the complete variable domain is DTGVSQNPRHKITKRGQNVTFRCDPISEHNRLYWYRQTLGQGPEFLTYFQNEAQLEKSRLLSDRFSAERPKGSFSTLEIQRTEQGDSAMYLCASSLYQGAEYNSPLHFGNGTRLTVT.

The V and J genes are TRBV29-1 and TRBJ2-1; 11 bases map to TRBD2. The CDR3 spans 14 residues. The ends lost 4 bases at V and 4 bases at J; junction bases unmatched: 3. The germline V gene encodes CDR1 SQVTM and CDR2 ANQGSEA. CDR3 amino acids: CSVGLAGPYNEQFF. CDR3 nucleotides: TGCAGCGTTGGACTAGCGGGACCTTACAATGAGCAGTTCTTC.

This clonotype has ten or more counts. The CDR3 region has the DNA TGTGCCAGCAGCTTAGCTCCCCGAGGGGCAACCTACGAGCAGTACTTC. It codes for CASSLAPRGATYEQYF. This chain links TRBV7-2 with TRBJ2-7; D could derive from TRBD1 or TRBD2 (5 bases each). The germline V gene encodes CDR1 SGHTA and CDR2 FQGNSA. This CDR3 comprises 16 residues. Trimming stripped 0 bases from V and 2 bases from J, with 14 bases between. Variable domain in full (rest from reference TRBV7-2 and TRBJ2-7): GAGVSQSPSNKVTEKGKDVELRCDPISGHTALYWYRQSLGQGLEFLIYFQGNSAPDKSGLPSDRFSAERTGGSVSTLTIQRTQQEDSAVYLCASSLAPRGATYEQYFGPGTRLTVT.

The chain joins TRBV4-1 to TRBJ2-7, with D unresolved. This CDR3 comprises 15 residues. V shed 4 bases and J shed 1 base, with 14 bases lying between them. Germline lookup yields CDR1 MGHRA and CDR2 YSYEKL. This CDR3 reads CASSLKNQISYEQYF. CDR3 in DNA: TGCGCCAGCAGCCTCAAGAACCAGATTTCCTACGAGCAGTACTTC.

This clonotype has ten or more counts. The V and J genes are TRBV28 and TRBJ2-7; D may correspond to TRBD1 or TRBD2 (5 bases each). V lost 6 bases to trimming and J lost 5 bases, with 17 bases between them. In germline, CDR1 is MDHEN, CDR2 SYDVKM. The CDR3 spans 14 residues. CDR3 protein: CASSIPGPSNEQYF. CDR3 coding DNA: TGTGCCAGCAGCATTCCGGGACCCAGCAACGAGCAGTACTTC.

J is TRBJ1-4 and V is TRBV5-1, with unresolved D. The CDR3 covers 13 residues. Trimming took off 0 bases at V and 5 bases at J, with 5 bases between the two ends. Germline CDR1 is SGHRS and CDR2 is YFSETQ. CDR3 region: CASSLDINEKLFF. CDR3 nucleotide sequence: TGCGCCAGCAGCTTGGACATCAATGAAAAACTGTTTTTT.

The rearrangement joins TRBV5-1 to TRBJ2-1; 9 bases agree with TRBD2. The ends lost 3 bases at V and 4 bases at J; junction bases unmatched: 11. Germline CDR1 is SGHRS and CDR2 is YFSETQ. This CDR3 is 17 amino acids long. CDR3 DNA: TGCGCCAGCAGCTGGGCCTCTAGCGGGACGGTGTACAATGAGCAGTTCTTC. It is translated as CASSWASSGTVYNEQFF.

V usage is TRBV19 and J usage is TRBJ2-7; 11 bases line up with TRBD1. This CDR3 comprises 13 residues. V shed 6 bases and J 5 bases; nucleotides not matched to a gene: 3. CDR1 is LNHDA and CDR2 is SQIVND in the germline V gene (reference sequence). The CDR3 spells CASSRDRGDEQYF. In DNA, the CDR3 is TGTGCCAGTAGCCGGGACAGGGGGGACGAGCAGTACTTC.

This clonotype has only a few counts. The chain is built from TRBV2 and TRBJ2-2; perhaps TRBD1 as D (6 bases). The CDR3 has 14 amino acids. From germline, CDR1 is SNHLY and CDR2 FYNNEI. Trimming took 10 bases from V and 0 from J, leaving 12 bases between them. The DNA for the CDR3 is TGTGCCATTCCGGACAGAACGAACACCGGGGAGCTGTTTTTT. As protein: CAIPDRTNTGELFF. The variable domain in full, with the rest retrieved from reference TRBV2 and TRBJ2-2, is EPEVTQTPSHQVTQMGQEVILRCVPISNHLYFYWYRQILGQKVEFLVSFYNNEISEKSEIFDDQFSVERPDGSNFTLKIRSTKLEDSAMYFCAIPDRTNTGELFFGEGSRLTVL.

This clonotype was observed a few times. This chain's CDR3 is CASEGRGLSNQPQHF. DNA for the CDR3: TGTGCCAGCGAAGGTAGAGGTCTTAGCAATCAGCCCCAGCATTTT. The V call is TRBV28, the J call TRBJ1-5, with D hard to call. The CDR3 contains 15 residues. V lost 8 bases, J lost 0 bases, and 14 bases lay in between. Germline-derived CDR1 and CDR2 are MDHEN and SYDVKM.

This clonotype was picked up a small number of times. This chain links TRBV19 with TRBJ1-5; TRBD1 might be the D (5 bases). CDR1 is LNHDA, CDR2 SQIVND, per germline (reference sequence). This CDR3 is built from 13 residues. Trimming cost V 10 bases and J 5 bases, with 15 bases left between them. CDR3 bases: TGTGCCACCGCGGACACGACGTATCAGCCCCAGCATTTT. This encodes CATADTTYQPQHF.

CDR3 DNA sequence: TGTGCCAGCTGGCTAGCGGGCAGACAAGAGACCCAGTACTTC. Its translation: CASWLAGRQETQYF. V usage is TRBV27 and J usage is TRBJ2-5, with 8 bases matching TRBD2. Germline V gene sequence: CDR1 MNHEY, CDR2 SMNVEV (reference sequence). The CDR3 spans 14 residues. With V trimmed by 8 bases and J by 2 bases, 7 bases remained unmatched.

CDR3 in amino acids: CASSPVRGQLQETQYF. The CDR3 coding sequence is TGCGCCAGCAGCCCGGTGAGGGGACAGCTGCAAGAGACCCAGTACTTC. The rearrangement joins TRBV5-1 to TRBJ2-5, with 7 bases matching TRBD1. The CDR3 contains 16 residues. The V gene end was trimmed by 4 bases and the J gene end by 2 bases; junction bases not matched to a gene: 11. Per germline, CDR1 SGHRS and CDR2 YFSETQ.

This clonotype has just a few counts. The V and J genes are TRBV28 and TRBJ1-6; D is ambiguous. V dropped 2 bases and J dropped 12 bases, with 11 bases sitting between them. This CDR3 has 13 amino acids. Per germline, CDR1 MDHEN and CDR2 SYDVKM. The CDR3 loop is CASSLPGNEPLHF. CDR3 DNA: TGTGCCAGCAGTTTACCGGGCAACGAACCCCTCCACTTT. The entire variable domain, with the rest obtained from reference TRBV28 and TRBJ1-6, is as follows: DVKVTQSSRYLVKRTGEKVFLECVQDMDHENMFWYRQDPGLGLRLIYFSYDVKMKEKGDIPEGYSVSREKKERFSLILESASTNQTSMYLCASSLPGNEPLHFGNGTRLTVT.

This clonotype came up a few times. The rearrangement links TRBV29-1 to TRBJ1-1; tentatively, D is TRBD1 (5 bases). Between the trimmed V and J ends, which lost 6 bases and 3 bases, there was a span of 17 bases. This CDR3 spans 14 amino acids. The germline V gene has CDR1 SQVTM and CDR2 ANQGSEA. CDR3 loop: CSVLTGGVHTEAFF. The DNA for the CDR3 is TGCAGCGTCCTGACGGGGGGGGTTCACACTGAAGCTTTCTTT.

This clonotype was detected only once. The chain employs TRBV6-8 and TRBJ2-7; 9 bases align to TRBD2. Trimming removed 2 bases from V and 2 bases from J; junction bases left unmatched: 7. This CDR3 contains 16 residues. CDR1 and CDR2 from the germline V gene are MNHGY and SAAAGT. CDR3 DNA: TGTGCCAGCAGTTACACCCCTAGCGGGGAGACCTACGAGCAGTACTTC. Translated, it gives CASSYTPSGETYEQYF.

This clonotype was counted only a few times. The chain links TRBV7-8 to TRBJ2-5; D gene uncertain. Germline V lookup: CDR1 SGHVS, CDR2 FQNEAQ. This CDR3 region has 12 residues. The V end was cut by 3 bases, the J end by 7 bases, with 9 bases between. CDR3 sequence reads: CASSFAPGTQYF. The CDR3, as DNA: TGTGCCAGCAGCTTCGCCCCGGGGACCCAGTACTTC. Looking up the rest from reference TRBV7-8 and TRBJ2-5 gives the full variable domain: GAGVSQSPRYKVAKRGQDVALRCDPISGHVSLFWYQQALGQGPEFLTYFQNEAQLDKSGLPSDRFFAERPEGSVSTLKIQRTQQEDSAVYLCASSFAPGTQYFGPGTRLLVL.

The rearrangement joins TRBV19 to TRBJ2-1; 15 bases are a match to TRBD2. Germline V gene lookup returns CDR1 LNHDA and CDR2 SQIVND (reference sequence). J lost 4 bases, V lost 6 bases, and 7 bases had no gene match. The CDR3 is 17 amino acids. As DNA, the CDR3 is TGTGCCAGTAGCCGGGGGACTAGCGGGGGGTATTACAATGAGCAGTTCTTC. Amino acid sequence: CASSRGTSGGYYNEQFF.

The J gene is TRBJ2-1, the V gene TRBV28; D gene uncertain. Germline V gene lookup returns CDR1 MDHEN and CDR2 SYDVKM. This CDR3 comprises 13 residues. The ends were cut back, 6 bases at V and 8 bases at J, with 14 bases in the middle. The CDR3 bases are TGTGCCAGCAGCTCGGTGAATATCGATGAGCAGTTCTTC. This gives the protein CASSSVNIDEQFF.

The chain couples TRBV29-1 to TRBJ2-5, with D tentatively TRBD1 (6 bases). The ends were cut back, 0 bases at V and 2 bases at J, with 13 bases in the middle. CDR3 length equals 15 residues. CDR1 is SQVTM and CDR2 is ANQGSEA in the germline V gene. CDR3 in amino acids: CSVEEGLGGQETQYF. Here the CDR3 DNA reads TGCAGCGTTGAAGAAGGGTTAGGGGGACAAGAGACCCAGTACTTC. Looking up the rest from reference TRBV29-1 and TRBJ2-5 gives the full variable domain: SAVISQKPSRDICQRGTSLTIQCQVDSQVTMMFWYRQQPGQSLTLIATANQGSEATYESGFVIDKFPISRPNLTFSTLTVSNMSPEDSSIYLCSVEEGLGGQETQYFGPGTRLLVL.

This clonotype appeared a few times. The chain couples TRBV27 to TRBJ2-1, with D possibly matching TRBD2 (5 bases). V gave up 8 bases and J gave up 5 bases, with 22 bases separating them. Germline V CDR1 and CDR2: MNHEY, SMNVEV (reference sequence). This CDR3 is 16 amino acids long. The DNA for the CDR3 is TGTGCCAGCCGCTCTCTGGGAGCGACCTTGAACAATGAGCAGTTCTTC. Protein: CASRSLGATLNNEQFF.

Comments on this clonotype: This could be a read error, since a much larger clone is one nucleotide away. V gene TRBV27 combines with J gene TRBJ1-5, with D perhaps matching TRBD1 (5 bases). V was trimmed by 2 bases and J by 5 bases, leaving 13 bases between them. From germline, CDR1 is MNHEY and CDR2 SMNVEV (reference sequence). CDR3 length: 15 amino acids. The CDR3 sequence: CASSLTWGEDQPQHF. CDR3 DNA sequence: TGTGCCAGCAGTTTAACTTGGGGGGAGGATCAGCCCCAGCATTTT.

Many counts were recorded for this clonotype. The rearrangement joins TRBV7-9 to TRBJ1-1; D gene unclear. The V gene's germline CDR1 is SEHNR and CDR2 FQNEAQ (reference sequence). V was pared by 5 bases and J by 7 bases, with 17 bases between. This CDR3 region has 14 residues. CDR3 coding DNA: TGTGCCAGCAGCCCGGCGGCCGGTAACGGTGAAGCTTTCTTT. Encoded protein: CASSPAAGNGEAFF.

This chain links TRBV5-1 with TRBJ1-1; a weak D match, TRBD1 (6 bases). V was trimmed by 4 bases and J by 6 bases, leaving 19 bases between them. Germline-derived CDR1 and CDR2 are SGHRS and YFSETQ. CDR3 size: 15 residues. The CDR3: CASSLNIGGGAEAFF. For the CDR3, the DNA is TGCGCCAGCAGCCTGAACATAGGAGGGGGAGCTGAAGCTTTCTTT.

The V gene is TRBV28, the J gene TRBJ1-2, with a possible D match to TRBD1 (5 bases). The CDR3 runs 16 residues. Trimming removed 5 bases at V and 2 bases at J, with 18 bases between. Germline V gene lookup returns CDR1 MDHEN and CDR2 SYDVKM. In DNA form, the CDR3 reads TGTGCCAGCAGTCCCGGTTGGGGGGATTACAACTATGGCTACACCTTC. It yields the protein CASSPGWGDYNYGYTF.

The V call is TRBV28, the J call TRBJ2-4; a weak D match, TRBD1 (6 bases). V was trimmed by 3 bases and J by 15 bases, leaving 15 bases between them. Germline loops: CDR1 MDHEN, CDR2 SYDVKM. There are 12 residues in the CDR3. DNA of the CDR3: TGTGCCAGCAGTTTGATAGGGCAGGGGTCGTACTTC. It codes for CASSLIGQGSYF.